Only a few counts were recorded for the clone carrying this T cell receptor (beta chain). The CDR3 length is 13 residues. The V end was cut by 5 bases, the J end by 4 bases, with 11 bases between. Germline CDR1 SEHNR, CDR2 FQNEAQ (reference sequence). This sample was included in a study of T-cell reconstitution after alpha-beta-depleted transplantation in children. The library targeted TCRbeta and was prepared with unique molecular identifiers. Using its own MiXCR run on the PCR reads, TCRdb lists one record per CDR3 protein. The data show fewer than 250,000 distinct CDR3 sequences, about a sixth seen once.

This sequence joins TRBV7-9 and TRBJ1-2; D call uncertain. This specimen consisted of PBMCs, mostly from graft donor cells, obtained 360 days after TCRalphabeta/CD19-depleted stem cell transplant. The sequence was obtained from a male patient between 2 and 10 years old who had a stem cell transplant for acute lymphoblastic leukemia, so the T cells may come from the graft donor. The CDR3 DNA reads TGTGCCAGCAGCGTTATTTATTCCTATGGCTACACCTTC. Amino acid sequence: CASSVIYSYGYTF.